A selection of T cell receptor beta chains follows, all from one sample in a study of CD8 T cells in ankylosing spondylitis. TCRdb itself ran the 5' RACE reads through MiXCR, one entry per CDR3 protein. This sample has 250,000 or so distinct CDR3 sequences; 20% to 30% occur once, and the top ten carry approximately 0.61%. Material for sequencing was blood, either unsorted or a sorted T cell fraction (not recorded which). These receptors all stem from a male donor with ankylosing spondylitis or in good health (not recorded which). Both conserved end residues are trimmed from each CDR3. Fields, in order: V gene, clone size, CDR3 protein. Rows give clone size only sometimes, using once, few, many, or a class for an expanded clone.

v_call: TRBV20-1; clone_size: -; cdr3_aa: SARSASGLRSSYNEQF
v_call: TRBV20-1; clone_size: many; cdr3_aa: SARETQSAYEQY
v_call: TRBV12-3/TRBV12-4; clone_size: many; cdr3_aa: ASSLPPHYGYT
v_call: TRBV10-3; clone_size: few; cdr3_aa: AIRGQADYSPLH
v_call: TRBV12-3/TRBV12-4; clone_size: -; cdr3_aa: ASIEGGEYEQF
v_call: TRBV20-1; clone_size: -; cdr3_aa: SARGSITGGGRSPLH
v_call: TRBV6-5; clone_size: few; cdr3_aa: ASSYSSRGHGTDTQY
v_call: TRBV6-5; clone_size: -; cdr3_aa: ASSFAGLSYEQY
v_call: TRBV20-1; clone_size: -; cdr3_aa: SARDLRSSAPQNEQF
v_call: TRBV10-3; clone_size: -; cdr3_aa: ANRQGRNTEAF
v_call: TRBV6-1; clone_size: -; cdr3_aa: ASRKGTYNEQF
v_call: TRBV20-1; clone_size: many; cdr3_aa: SARDPGGPYEQY
v_call: TRBV12-3/TRBV12-4; clone_size: many; cdr3_aa: ASRHGDANTGELF
v_call: TRBV10-3; clone_size: -; cdr3_aa: AISGSGGNVGAF
v_call: TRBV20-1; clone_size: -; cdr3_aa: SATTQGQARGELF
v_call: TRBV7-2; clone_size: many; cdr3_aa: ASSFRQGSTDTQY
v_call: TRBV20-1; clone_size: many; cdr3_aa: SARSGTSTDTQY
v_call: TRBV11-2; clone_size: many; cdr3_aa: ASSLGRGGGSSYEQY
v_call: TRBV28; clone_size: few; cdr3_aa: ASSSREAF
v_call: TRBV20-1; clone_size: -; cdr3_aa: SATDHTSGTTRGYT
v_call: TRBV5-6; clone_size: -; cdr3_aa: ASSGGQGNIQY
v_call: TRBV20-1; clone_size: -; cdr3_aa: SARAGTTSTDTQY
v_call: TRBV3-1; clone_size: few; cdr3_aa: ASSLGHRNNEQF
v_call: TRBV6-1; clone_size: many; cdr3_aa: ASTHGDMGKAF
v_call: TRBV12-3/TRBV12-4; clone_size: -; cdr3_aa: ASSLPGNRDTQY
v_call: TRBV4-1; clone_size: -; cdr3_aa: ASSQALLDTQY
v_call: TRBV10-1; clone_size: -; cdr3_aa: ASSESNGDSTDTQY
v_call: TRBV20-1; clone_size: few; cdr3_aa: SATRTGANQPQH
v_call: TRBV30; clone_size: -; cdr3_aa: AWSERPESGYT
v_call: TRBV20-1; clone_size: -; cdr3_aa: SAMVAADTQY
v_call: TRBV20-1; clone_size: -; cdr3_aa: SARTGGADYEQY
v_call: TRBV20-1; clone_size: -; cdr3_aa: SASGRRNSNQPQH
v_call: TRBV7-9; clone_size: many; cdr3_aa: ASSLGIGGEQY
v_call: TRBV18; clone_size: -; cdr3_aa: ASSPGTGIPNTQY
v_call: TRBV18; clone_size: few; cdr3_aa: ASSPQGRPTDTQY
v_call: TRBV4-1; clone_size: many; cdr3_aa: ASSQEQIPNSPLH
v_call: TRBV5-4; clone_size: -; cdr3_aa: ASSPRSSGTDTQY
v_call: TRBV5-6; clone_size: few; cdr3_aa: ASSVSALAYEQY
v_call: TRBV2; clone_size: -; cdr3_aa: ASSPTGVGELF
v_call: TRBV12-3/TRBV12-4; clone_size: -; cdr3_aa: ARERGPETQY
v_call: TRBV20-1; clone_size: -; cdr3_aa: SAGWTQLQFSREQY
v_call: TRBV7-9; clone_size: -; cdr3_aa: ATSSDWGGETQY
v_call: TRBV3-1; clone_size: -; cdr3_aa: ASSARGTGWRETQY
v_call: TRBV5-1; clone_size: many; cdr3_aa: ASSYSGDSYNEQF
v_call: TRBV20-1; clone_size: few; cdr3_aa: SASAGGGIADTQY
v_call: TRBV29-1; clone_size: many; cdr3_aa: SVDSGTSPYNEQF
v_call: TRBV20-1; clone_size: few; cdr3_aa: RFSSGDYGYT
v_call: TRBV12-3/TRBV12-4; clone_size: many; cdr3_aa: ASSFGLGSYEQY
v_call: TRBV10-3; clone_size: -; cdr3_aa: AISERVAGGTPGELF
v_call: TRBV10-3; clone_size: many; cdr3_aa: ATEGQGVAEQY
v_call: TRBV3-1; clone_size: -; cdr3_aa: ASSPYGLEKAKNIQY
v_call: TRBV4-2; clone_size: -; cdr3_aa: ASSQDRGHNYGYT
v_call: TRBV6-1; clone_size: few; cdr3_aa: ASRPYVGTAGTTEAF
v_call: TRBV29-1; clone_size: few; cdr3_aa: SVGGGQYEKLF
v_call: TRBV5-6; clone_size: many; cdr3_aa: ASSATSGGGQF
v_call: TRBV15; clone_size: -; cdr3_aa: ATSRRLAKQF
v_call: TRBV7-8; clone_size: -; cdr3_aa: ASSFQIQETQY
v_call: TRBV20-1; clone_size: -; cdr3_aa: SATLQGPYEQY
v_call: TRBV20-1; clone_size: few; cdr3_aa: SAPLGGSLLYEQY